This T cell receptor beta chain was retrieved from a study of identical twins. Study conclusions and caveats: While abundant cord blood beta clonotypes carried fewer insertions, memory repertoires showed no such pattern.

TCRdb fed the 5' RACE reads into MiXCR, producing one record per CDR3 protein. The sample lists around 490,000 distinct CDR3 sequences; roughly an eighth were seen once. Comments on this clonotype: The antigen remains undetermined.

After removal of 1 base from V and 2 bases from J, the junction contained 15 bases not matched to a gene. The CDR3 loop spans 20 amino acids. From germline, CDR1 is LGHNA and CDR2 YSLEER. The same data also went into a second study, on yellow fever vaccine responses in identical twins.

This TCR was recovered from a woman between 18 and 29 years old in good health. The chain employs TRBV4-3 and TRBJ2-3; 10 nucleotides match TRBD2. Sequencing input: CD4+ T cells sorted from blood. The DNA for the CDR3 is TGCGCCAGCAGCCAAGTTAATAACATCCGGACTAGCGGAGACACAGATACGCAGTATTTT. This translates into CASSQVNNIRTSGDTDTQYF.